Listed below are T cell receptor beta chains from one sample, sequenced in a study of T cells after yellow fever vaccination. Using its own MiXCR run on the 5' RACE reads, TCRdb lists one record per CDR3 protein. The sample includes roughly 400,000 distinct CDR3 sequences, approximately 19% of them seen just once. The sequencing used PBMCs, collected before the yellow fever booster vaccination. These receptor sequences come from a man between 18 and 35 years old who received the YFV17D yellow fever vaccine. Both conserved end residues are part of each CDR3. The D gene is left open where the match is weak. Clone size is shown for a subset of rows, as once, few, many or a class of expanded clone.

D gene: TRBD1; V gene: TRBV20-1; clone size: few; CDR3 length: 15; J gene: TRBJ2-3; CDR3 DNA: TGCAGTGCTAGAGATTCCACAGGGGGTACAGATACGCAGTATTTT; CDR3 protein: CSARDSTGGTDTQYF
D gene: -; V gene: TRBV18; clone size: -; CDR3 length: 13; J gene: TRBJ2-2; CDR3 DNA: TGTGCCAGCTCACCACAGCCCGGGAGTGGGCTGTTTTTT; CDR3 protein: CASSPQPGSGLFF
D gene: -; V gene: TRBV6-5; clone size: few; CDR3 length: 15; J gene: TRBJ1-6; CDR3 DNA: TGTGCCAGCAGTTACAGGGTGGGGGCGAGTTCACCCCTCCACTTT; CDR3 protein: CASSYRVGASSPLHF
D gene: -; V gene: TRBV15; clone size: few; CDR3 length: 13; J gene: TRBJ2-1; CDR3 DNA: TGTGCCACCAGCTTCAGGGACTACAATGAGCAGTTCTTC; CDR3 protein: CATSFRDYNEQFF
D gene: -; V gene: TRBV7-2; clone size: few; CDR3 length: 15; J gene: TRBJ2-3; CDR3 DNA: TGTGCCAGAGGGGCCCACCTGGCTCTCACAGATACGCAGTATTTT; CDR3 protein: CARGAHLALTDTQYF
D gene: -; V gene: TRBV7-2; clone size: -; CDR3 length: 14; J gene: TRBJ1-2; CDR3 DNA: TGTGCCAGCAGCTTAGGACAGTCAATCGATGGCTACACCTTC; CDR3 protein: CASSLGQSIDGYTF
D gene: TRBD1; V gene: TRBV19; clone size: -; CDR3 length: 17; J gene: TRBJ2-2; CDR3 DNA: TGTGCCAGTACGCCATACTATGGACAGGGGAGAACCGGGGAGCTGTTTTTT; CDR3 protein: CASTPYYGQGRTGELFF
D gene: -; V gene: TRBV5-1; clone size: few; CDR3 length: 13; J gene: TRBJ1-5; CDR3 DNA: TGCGCCAGCAGCTTGTTGCCGAATCAGCCCCAGCATTTT; CDR3 protein: CASSLLPNQPQHF
D gene: -; V gene: TRBV5-6; clone size: few; CDR3 length: 16; J gene: TRBJ1-2; CDR3 DNA: TGTGCCAGCAGCTTGTACGGGGTTCCGGGAAGCTATGGCTACACCTTC; CDR3 protein: CASSLYGVPGSYGYTF
D gene: -; V gene: TRBV18; clone size: -; CDR3 length: 14; J gene: TRBJ1-5; CDR3 DNA: TGTGCCAGCTCACCAATCGGGGCCAATCAGCCCCAGCATTTT; CDR3 protein: CASSPIGANQPQHF
D gene: -; V gene: TRBV4-3; clone size: -; CDR3 length: 17; J gene: TRBJ1-2; CDR3 DNA: TGCGCCAGCAGCCAAGATTTTCGACGCGATTTCTCCTATGGCTACACCTTC; CDR3 protein: CASSQDFRRDFSYGYTF
D gene: -; V gene: TRBV10-3; clone size: -; CDR3 length: 15; J gene: TRBJ2-3; CDR3 DNA: TGTGCCATCAGTGTCGGAGACCTAAGCACAGATACGCAGTATTTT; CDR3 protein: CAISVGDLSTDTQYF
D gene: -; V gene: TRBV5-5; clone size: -; CDR3 length: 13; J gene: TRBJ2-1; CDR3 DNA: TGTGCCAGCAGCTTGGGGCGGGGTTATGAGCAGTTCTTC; CDR3 protein: CASSLGRGYEQFF
D gene: TRBD1; V gene: TRBV6-5; clone size: -; CDR3 length: 13; J gene: TRBJ1-2; CDR3 DNA: TGTGCCAGCAGTATAGACAGGGCTGGCGGCTACACCTTC; CDR3 protein: CASSIDRAGGYTF
D gene: -; V gene: TRBV4-1; clone size: few; CDR3 length: 14; J gene: TRBJ2-7; CDR3 DNA: TGCGCCAGCAGCCAAGAAACCTGGCGGGACGAGCAGTACTTC; CDR3 protein: CASSQETWRDEQYF
D gene: TRBD1; V gene: TRBV20-1; clone size: many; CDR3 length: 15; J gene: TRBJ2-1; CDR3 DNA: TGCAGTGCTAGAGGGACAGGGGGCTCCTACAATGAGCAGTTCTTC; CDR3 protein: CSARGTGGSYNEQFF
D gene: -; V gene: TRBV4-2; clone size: -; CDR3 length: 16; J gene: TRBJ1-5; CDR3 DNA: TGTGCCAGCAGCCAAGATTCGGTACGGAGCAATCAGCCCCAGCATTTT; CDR3 protein: CASSQDSVRSNQPQHF
D gene: -; V gene: TRBV18; clone size: -; CDR3 length: 14; J gene: TRBJ1-1; CDR3 DNA: TGTGCCAGCTCGCAGGGAATGGAGAACACTGAAGCTTTCTTT; CDR3 protein: CASSQGMENTEAFF
D gene: -; V gene: TRBV6-5; clone size: few; CDR3 length: 15; J gene: TRBJ2-7; CDR3 DNA: TGTGCCAGCAGTGTTACAGGGGGGGCGCGCTACGAGCAGTACTTC; CDR3 protein: CASSVTGGARYEQYF
D gene: -; V gene: TRBV5-4; clone size: many; CDR3 length: 15; J gene: TRBJ2-5; CDR3 DNA: TGTGCCAGCAGCTTGGTGGGGGGCGGGCAAGAGACCCAGTACTTC; CDR3 protein: CASSLVGGGQETQYF
D gene: TRBD1; V gene: TRBV30; clone size: few; CDR3 length: 15; J gene: TRBJ1-2; CDR3 DNA: TGTGCCTGGAGTGACGACAGGGGAGCTAACTATGGCTACACCTTC; CDR3 protein: CAWSDDRGANYGYTF
D gene: TRBD2; V gene: TRBV6-5; clone size: -; CDR3 length: 15; J gene: TRBJ2-3; CDR3 DNA: TGTGCCAGCAGTTACTCGACTAGCGGGAGAGATACGCAGTATTTT; CDR3 protein: CASSYSTSGRDTQYF
D gene: -; V gene: TRBV7-9; clone size: few; CDR3 length: 15; J gene: TRBJ2-1; CDR3 DNA: TGTGCCAGCAGCTCAGACAGAGCCGCGCTCGGGGAGCAGTTCTTC; CDR3 protein: CASSSDRAALGEQFF
D gene: TRBD1; V gene: TRBV20-1; clone size: many; CDR3 length: 16; J gene: TRBJ2-1; CDR3 DNA: TGCAGTGCTCACGGCCCCGGGACAGGGACTGGCAATGAGCAGTTCTTC; CDR3 protein: CSAHGPGTGTGNEQFF
D gene: -; V gene: TRBV24-1; clone size: few; CDR3 length: 14; J gene: TRBJ1-1; CDR3 DNA: TGTGCCACCAGTGAGCCGGAAATGAACACTGAAGCTTTCTTT; CDR3 protein: CATSEPEMNTEAFF
D gene: -; V gene: TRBV29-1; clone size: -; CDR3 length: 12; J gene: TRBJ1-1; CDR3 DNA: TGCAGCGTTCAAAGGGAGTACACTGAAGCTTTCTTT; CDR3 protein: CSVQREYTEAFF
D gene: -; V gene: TRBV6-1; clone size: -; CDR3 length: 13; J gene: TRBJ2-5; CDR3 DNA: TGTGCCAGCAGGCTCGGACAGCTGGAGACCCAGTACTTC; CDR3 protein: CASRLGQLETQYF
D gene: TRBD1; V gene: TRBV6-5; clone size: few; CDR3 length: 18; J gene: TRBJ2-3; CDR3 DNA: TGTGCCAGCAGCCCCACGATCCACAGGGGGCGTAGCACAGATACGCAGTATTTT; CDR3 protein: CASSPTIHRGRSTDTQYF
D gene: -; V gene: TRBV6-5; clone size: -; CDR3 length: 15; J gene: TRBJ1-3; CDR3 DNA: TGTGCCAGCAGTTCGACCGGGACATTAGCAAACACCATATATTTT; CDR3 protein: CASSSTGTLANTIYF
D gene: TRBD1; V gene: TRBV9; clone size: few; CDR3 length: 16; J gene: TRBJ1-6; CDR3 DNA: TGTGCCAGCAGCGTAGAGGCCGGGACAGGGAATTCACCCCTCCACTTT; CDR3 protein: CASSVEAGTGNSPLHF
D gene: -; V gene: TRBV12-3/TRBV12-4; clone size: -; CDR3 length: 15; J gene: TRBJ2-7; CDR3 DNA: TGTGCCAGCCGATATGGGCCCGTTGGCCGCTACGAGCAGTACTTC; CDR3 protein: CASRYGPVGRYEQYF
D gene: TRBD1; V gene: TRBV7-6; clone size: few; CDR3 length: 17; J gene: TRBJ2-6; CDR3 DNA: TGTGCCAGCAGCTTACCGGGACAGGGATCCGGGGCCAACGTCCTGACTTTC; CDR3 protein: CASSLPGQGSGANVLTF
D gene: TRBD2; V gene: TRBV6-5; clone size: few; CDR3 length: 17; J gene: TRBJ2-2; CDR3 DNA: TGTGCCAGCAGTTACGGGACTAGCGGGGGGGCCACCGGGGAGCTGTTTTTT; CDR3 protein: CASSYGTSGGATGELFF
D gene: TRBD2; V gene: TRBV7-2; clone size: -; CDR3 length: 17; J gene: TRBJ2-7; CDR3 DNA: TGTGCCAGCAGCTTGGGAGGTTACTGGCGGGGGATCTACGAGCAGTACTTC; CDR3 protein: CASSLGGYWRGIYEQYF
D gene: -; V gene: TRBV7-9; clone size: -; CDR3 length: 13; J gene: TRBJ1-1; CDR3 DNA: TGTGCCAGCAGAGGGCAGGGTGTCGCTGAAGCTTTCTTT; CDR3 protein: CASRGQGVAEAFF
D gene: -; V gene: TRBV24-1; clone size: -; CDR3 length: 14; J gene: TRBJ2-3; CDR3 DNA: TGTGCCACCAGTGCGGCAGGGCGGACAGATACGCAGTATTTT; CDR3 protein: CATSAAGRTDTQYF
D gene: TRBD2; V gene: TRBV29-1; clone size: -; CDR3 length: 15; J gene: TRBJ2-5; CDR3 DNA: TGCAGCGTGGCTGGCGGGGGGGCTCGATGGGAGACCCAGTACTTC; CDR3 protein: CSVAGGGARWETQYF
D gene: TRBD1; V gene: TRBV6-5; clone size: -; CDR3 length: 17; J gene: TRBJ1-1; CDR3 DNA: TGTGCCAGCAGTTACCGCACAGGGGGCCACTCGAACACTGAAGCTTTCTTT; CDR3 protein: CASSYRTGGHSNTEAFF
D gene: TRBD1; V gene: TRBV29-1; clone size: many; CDR3 length: 17; J gene: TRBJ2-7; CDR3 DNA: TGCAGCGTTATTGATCGGGGCGGGACAGGGGGCTCCTACGAGCAGTACTTC; CDR3 protein: CSVIDRGGTGGSYEQYF
D gene: TRBD2; V gene: TRBV27; clone size: -; CDR3 length: 14; J gene: TRBJ2-7; CDR3 DNA: TGTGCCAGCAGTTTTTATGGCGGGGGATACGAGCAGTACTTC; CDR3 protein: CASSFYGGGYEQYF
D gene: -; V gene: TRBV29-1; clone size: -; CDR3 length: 14; J gene: TRBJ2-3; CDR3 DNA: TGCAGCGTTGCGTGGGGGAAGGGCACAGATACGCAGTATTTT; CDR3 protein: CSVAWGKGTDTQYF
D gene: -; V gene: TRBV7-2; clone size: -; CDR3 length: 14; J gene: TRBJ1-2; CDR3 DNA: TGTGCCAGCAGCCCGCCGGGAGAGGCGCGTGGCTACACCTTC; CDR3 protein: CASSPPGEARGYTF
D gene: -; V gene: TRBV9; clone size: few; CDR3 length: 13; J gene: TRBJ2-3; CDR3 DNA: TGTGCCAGCAGCAGCCAAGTGACAGATACGCAGTATTTT; CDR3 protein: CASSSQVTDTQYF
D gene: TRBD1; V gene: TRBV20-1; clone size: many; CDR3 length: 15; J gene: TRBJ1-1; CDR3 DNA: TGCAGTGCTAGAAGCCCTCGGGACAGGGGTACTGAAGCTTTCTTT; CDR3 protein: CSARSPRDRGTEAFF
D gene: -; V gene: TRBV7-9; clone size: -; CDR3 length: 15; J gene: TRBJ2-3; CDR3 DNA: TGTGCCAGCAGCTTGCTCGGGCAGAGCACAGATACGCAGTATTTT; CDR3 protein: CASSLLGQSTDTQYF
D gene: -; V gene: TRBV10-3; clone size: few; CDR3 length: 14; J gene: TRBJ2-2; CDR3 DNA: TGTGCCACCCTAGAGACAGGGAACACCGGGGAGCTGTTTTTT; CDR3 protein: CATLETGNTGELFF
D gene: -; V gene: TRBV20-1; clone size: -; CDR3 length: 12; J gene: TRBJ2-1; CDR3 DNA: TGCAGTGCTAGAGTGGAGGAGAATGAGCAGTTCTTC; CDR3 protein: CSARVEENEQFF
D gene: -; V gene: TRBV15; clone size: many; CDR3 length: 12; J gene: TRBJ2-1; CDR3 DNA: TGTGCCACCAGCGCCCAACAGAACGGTCAGTTCTTC; CDR3 protein: CATSAQQNGQFF
D gene: -; V gene: TRBV5-1; clone size: -; CDR3 length: 14; J gene: TRBJ2-5; CDR3 DNA: TGCGCCAGCAGCTTGAGTCGGATCCAAGAGACCCAGTACTTC; CDR3 protein: CASSLSRIQETQYF
D gene: TRBD2; V gene: TRBV7-2; clone size: few; CDR3 length: 14; J gene: TRBJ2-7; CDR3 DNA: TGTGCCAGCAGCCGACTAGCGGTCTCCTACGAGCAGTACTTC; CDR3 protein: CASSRLAVSYEQYF
D gene: TRBD2; V gene: TRBV12-3/TRBV12-4; clone size: -; CDR3 length: 15; J gene: TRBJ2-5; CDR3 DNA: TGTGCCAGCAGTTTAATCGGGGGGATCCAAGAGACCCAGTACTTC; CDR3 protein: CASSLIGGIQETQYF
D gene: -; V gene: TRBV7-6; clone size: few; CDR3 length: 15; J gene: TRBJ1-2; CDR3 DNA: TGTGCCAGCAGCGCGCTCCAGGGCGGGTTCGTTGGCTACACCTTC; CDR3 protein: CASSALQGGFVGYTF
D gene: TRBD1; V gene: TRBV5-5; clone size: -; CDR3 length: 14; J gene: TRBJ2-7; CDR3 DNA: TGTGCCAGCAGCTCCCGGGACAGCCACCACGAGCAGTACTTC; CDR3 protein: CASSSRDSHHEQYF
D gene: -; V gene: TRBV12-3/TRBV12-4; clone size: -; CDR3 length: 14; J gene: TRBJ2-1; CDR3 DNA: TGTGCCAGCAGACCACCCGACAACTACAATGAGCAGTTCTTC; CDR3 protein: CASRPPDNYNEQFF
D gene: -; V gene: TRBV6-1; clone size: -; CDR3 length: 14; J gene: TRBJ1-5; CDR3 DNA: TGTGCCAGCAGTTTACGGCCCCCGGTCAACCCCCAGCATTTT; CDR3 protein: CASSLRPPVNPQHF
D gene: -; V gene: TRBV20-1; clone size: many; CDR3 length: 14; J gene: TRBJ1-5; CDR3 DNA: TGCAGTGCTACCTCGGGGGGGAGCAATCAGCCCCAGCATTTT; CDR3 protein: CSATSGGSNQPQHF
D gene: -; V gene: TRBV7-3; clone size: -; CDR3 length: 13; J gene: TRBJ1-6; CDR3 DNA: TGTGCCAGCAGCTTGGAAGGTCGCACACCCCTCCACTTT; CDR3 protein: CASSLEGRTPLHF